These 10 T cell receptor beta chains share one sample of origin, sequenced in a study of neoadjuvant anti-PD-1 for oral cavity cancer. The protocol was immunoSEQ multiplex PCR, while the TCRdb copy is restricted to in-frame clones and leaves out a portion. This table holds 60,000 to 75,000 clones, around 80% found once. The specimen comprised PBMCs, sampled before nivolumab (anti-PD-1) treatment. The receptor source for this set is a person aged 35-79 years with oral cavity squamous cell carcinoma.

The chain recombines TRBV27 with TRBJ1-2; a weak D match, TRBD1 (6 bases). V gave up 3 bases and J gave up 8 bases, with 13 bases separating them. Looked up from germline, CDR1 is MNHEY and CDR2 is SMNVEV (reference sequence). The CDR3 totals 13 residues. The CDR3 spells CASSFTGTIGYTF. In DNA form, the CDR3 reads TGTGCCAGCAGTTTCACAGGGACAATCGGCTACACCTTC.

This chain uses TRBV5-4 with TRBJ1-2, with D tentatively TRBD1 (5 bases). The CDR3 is 13 residues long. Trimming removed 4 bases from V and 8 bases from J, with 15 bases in between. Germline lookup yields CDR1 SGHNT and CDR2 YYREEE (reference sequence). The CDR3 spells CASSRDGAGGYTF. CDR3 DNA: TGTGCCAGCAGCCGGGACGGGGCGGGGGGCTACACCTTC.

CDR3 sequence reads: CASSLGSPRGYTF. In DNA form, the CDR3 reads TGTGCCAGCAGCTTAGGGTCCCCACGGGGCTACACCTTC. This rearrangement joins TRBV11-2 to TRBJ1-2; no definite D call. The V and J ends lost 1 base and 8 bases respectively, with 11 bases between them. The CDR3 is 13 amino acids. The V gene's germline CDR1 is SGHAT and CDR2 FQNNGV.

The CDR3 spells CASSLERDVGNTIYF. The CDR3 DNA is TGTGCCAGCAGCTTGGAACGTGACGTCGGAAACACCATATATTTT. V is TRBV5-5 and J is TRBJ1-3; D is ambiguous. Looked up from germline, CDR1 is SGHKS and CDR2 is YYEKEE (reference sequence). This CDR3 is built from 15 residues. Trimming removed 0 bases from V and 4 bases from J, with 11 bases in between. The full variable domain, with the rest looked up from reference TRBV5-5 and TRBJ1-3, is DAGVTQSPTHLIKTRGQQVTLRCSPISGHKSVSWYQQVLGQGPQFIFQYYEKEERGRGNFPDRFSARQFPNYSSELNVNALLLGDSALYLCASSLERDVGNTIYFGEGSWLTVV.

This clone has only one observation. CDR3 DNA: TGTGCCGCAAGAACGGACAGCTCCTACAATGAGCAGTTCTTC. Translated: CAARTDSSYNEQFF. The chain uses TRBV6-5 and TRBJ2-1, with D perhaps matching TRBD1 (6 bases). Germline V gene data show CDR1 as MNHEY and CDR2 as SVGAGI. With 11 bases removed from V and 0 bases from J, the gap between germline ends came to 14 bases. The CDR3 loop spans 14 amino acids.

This clone was counted once. CDR3 sequence: CASLPGTGNMNTEAFF. DNA for the CDR3: TGTGCCAGCTTACCGGGGACAGGGAACATGAACACTGAAGCTTTCTTT. The rearrangement links TRBV7-9 to TRBJ1-1; TRBD1 matches at 9 bases. This CDR3 has 16 residues. Germline-derived CDR1 and CDR2 are SEHNR and FQNEAQ (reference sequence). The V and J ends lost 8 bases and 0 bases, in that order; junction bases with no gene match: 10.

This chain joins TRBV7-2 and TRBJ1-2; the match to TRBD1 covers 8 bases. This CDR3 contains 15 residues. The germline V gene has CDR1 SGHTA and CDR2 FQGNSA. The ends lost 5 bases at V and 4 bases at J; junction bases unmatched: 9. CDR3 DNA: TGTGCCAGCAGCCCGCGGACAGGGAGGACCTATGGCTACACCTTC. As protein: CASSPRTGRTYGYTF.

CDR3 in DNA: TGTGCCAGAAGCTTCCGACAGATGAACACTGAAGCTTTCTTT. It codes for CARSFRQMNTEAFF. The chain recombines TRBV5-3 with TRBJ1-1, with D possibly TRBD1 on 5 matching bases. TRBV5-3 is an ORF, and what it does is uncertain. The CDR3 spans 14 residues. The V gene lost 2 bases and the J gene lost 0 bases, with 8 bases spanning the gap.

In its sample, this clone was seen a few times. In DNA form, the CDR3 reads TGCAGCGTTGAAGGCCGCGGGGGTTCTGGAAACACCATATATTTT. Translation: CSVEGRGGSGNTIYF. The chain links TRBV29-1 to TRBJ1-3; perhaps TRBD1 as D (5 bases). This CDR3 has 15 amino acids. Germline CDR1 and CDR2: SQVTM and ANQGSEA. Trimming stripped 1 base from V and 1 base from J, with 11 bases between.

This clone has a handful of counts. This chain links TRBV6-1 with TRBJ2-7, with D tentatively TRBD1 (6 bases). V was clipped by 1 base and J by 2 bases, with 12 bases between them. CDR3 size: 15 residues. Germline values: CDR1 MNHNS, CDR2 SASEGT. The CDR3 coding sequence is TGTGCCAGCAGTGAAGAAGGGACACTCACCTACGAGCAGTACTTC. It translates to CASSEEGTLTYEQYF.